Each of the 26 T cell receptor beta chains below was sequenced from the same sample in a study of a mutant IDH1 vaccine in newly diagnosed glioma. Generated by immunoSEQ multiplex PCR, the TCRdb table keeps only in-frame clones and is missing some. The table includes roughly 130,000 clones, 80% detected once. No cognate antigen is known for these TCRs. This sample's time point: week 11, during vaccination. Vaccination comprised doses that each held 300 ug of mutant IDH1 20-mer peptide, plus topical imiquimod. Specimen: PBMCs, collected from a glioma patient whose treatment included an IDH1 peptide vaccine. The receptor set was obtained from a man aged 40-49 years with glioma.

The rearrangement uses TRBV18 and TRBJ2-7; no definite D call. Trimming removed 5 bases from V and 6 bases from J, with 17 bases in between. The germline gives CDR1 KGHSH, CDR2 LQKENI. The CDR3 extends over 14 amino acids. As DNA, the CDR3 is TGTGCCAGCTCAGCCAGGACGGCTGGTATCGAGCAGTACTTC. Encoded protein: CASSARTAGIEQYF.

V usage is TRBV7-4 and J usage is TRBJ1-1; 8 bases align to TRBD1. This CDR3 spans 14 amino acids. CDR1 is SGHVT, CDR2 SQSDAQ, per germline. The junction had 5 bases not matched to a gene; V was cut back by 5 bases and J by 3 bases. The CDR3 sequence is CASSHKDRDTEAFF. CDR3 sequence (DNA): TGTGCCAGCAGCCATAAGGACAGGGACACTGAAGCTTTCTTT.

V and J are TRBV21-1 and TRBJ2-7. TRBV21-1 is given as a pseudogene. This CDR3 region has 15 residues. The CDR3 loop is CASSPGDSTYYEQYF. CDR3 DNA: TGTGCCAGCAGCCCTGGGGATAGCACCTACTACGAGCAGTACTTC.

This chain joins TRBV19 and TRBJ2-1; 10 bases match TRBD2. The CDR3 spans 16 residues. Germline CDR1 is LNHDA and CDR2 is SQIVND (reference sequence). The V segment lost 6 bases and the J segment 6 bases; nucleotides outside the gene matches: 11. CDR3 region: CASRTRLAGYANEQFF. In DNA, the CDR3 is TGTGCCAGTAGGACCAGACTAGCGGGCTATGCCAATGAGCAGTTCTTC.

CDR3 bases: TGTGCCAGCAGTCTGTCGGGAGGCTTCGATACGCAGTATTTT. Translation: CASSLSGGFDTQYF. V gene TRBV27 combines with J gene TRBJ2-3; 7 nucleotides match TRBD2. This CDR3 region has 14 residues. V dropped 5 bases and J dropped 6; count of bases not matched to a gene: 8. Germline assignment: CDR1 MNHEY and CDR2 SMNVEV (reference sequence).

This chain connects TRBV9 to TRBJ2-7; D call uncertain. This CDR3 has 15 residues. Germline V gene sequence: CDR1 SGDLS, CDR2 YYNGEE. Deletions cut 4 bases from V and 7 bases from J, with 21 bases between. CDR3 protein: CASSLGDLLLGEQYF. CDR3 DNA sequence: TGTGCCAGCAGCTTAGGAGACTTACTCCTCGGAGAGCAGTACTTC.

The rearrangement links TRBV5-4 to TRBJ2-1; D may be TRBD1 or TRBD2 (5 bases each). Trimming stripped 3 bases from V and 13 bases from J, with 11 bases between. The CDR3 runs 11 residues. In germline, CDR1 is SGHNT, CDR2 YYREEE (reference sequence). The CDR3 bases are TGTGCCAGCAGCTCCTCGGGACCACAGTTCTTC. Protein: CASSSSGPQFF.

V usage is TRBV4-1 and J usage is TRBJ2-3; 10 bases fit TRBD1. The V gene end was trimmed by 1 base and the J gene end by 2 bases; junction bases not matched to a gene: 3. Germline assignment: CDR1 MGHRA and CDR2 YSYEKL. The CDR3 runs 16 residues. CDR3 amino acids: CASSQGDRGNTDTQYF. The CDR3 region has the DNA TGCGCCAGCAGCCAAGGGGACAGGGGTAACACAGATACGCAGTATTTT.

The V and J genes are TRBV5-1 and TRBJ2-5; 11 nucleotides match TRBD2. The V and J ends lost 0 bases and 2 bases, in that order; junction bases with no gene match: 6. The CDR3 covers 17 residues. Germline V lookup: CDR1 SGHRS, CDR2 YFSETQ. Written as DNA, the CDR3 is TGCGCCAGCAGCTTGGCCTGGGGGACTAGCGGACAAGAGACCCAGTACTTC. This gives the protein CASSLAWGTSGQETQYF.

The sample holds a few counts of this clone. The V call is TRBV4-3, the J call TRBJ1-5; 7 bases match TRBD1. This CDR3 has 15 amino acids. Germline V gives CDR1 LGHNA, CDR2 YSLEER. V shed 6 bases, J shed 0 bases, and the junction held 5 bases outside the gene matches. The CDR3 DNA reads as TGCGCCAGCAGGACAGGGAGATATAGCAATCAGCCCCAGCATTTT. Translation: CASRTGRYSNQPQHF.

CDR3 DNA sequence: TGTGCCAGCAGCGGTACCGGGCAGGGATCAAGGAAAGATCAGCCCCAGCATTTT. It translates to CASSGTGQGSRKDQPQHF. The chain couples TRBV2 to TRBJ1-5; weak D call: TRBD1 (5 bases). This CDR3 is 18 amino acids long. From germline, CDR1 is SNHLY and CDR2 FYNNEI. The V and J ends lost 6 bases and 5 bases respectively, with 26 bases between them.

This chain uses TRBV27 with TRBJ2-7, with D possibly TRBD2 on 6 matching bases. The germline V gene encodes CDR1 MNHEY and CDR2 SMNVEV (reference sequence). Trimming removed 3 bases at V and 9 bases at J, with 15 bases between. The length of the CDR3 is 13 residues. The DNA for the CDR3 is TGTGCCAGCAGTTTCCAGGGAGGATCTTCGCAGTACTTC. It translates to CASSFQGGSSQYF.

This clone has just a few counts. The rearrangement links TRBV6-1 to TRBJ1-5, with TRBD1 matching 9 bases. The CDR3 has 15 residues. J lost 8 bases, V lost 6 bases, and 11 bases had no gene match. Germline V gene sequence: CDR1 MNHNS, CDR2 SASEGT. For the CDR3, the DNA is TGTGCCAGCAGGGCCGGGACAGGGCAAAGGGAGCCCCAGCATTTT. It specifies CASRAGTGQREPQHF.

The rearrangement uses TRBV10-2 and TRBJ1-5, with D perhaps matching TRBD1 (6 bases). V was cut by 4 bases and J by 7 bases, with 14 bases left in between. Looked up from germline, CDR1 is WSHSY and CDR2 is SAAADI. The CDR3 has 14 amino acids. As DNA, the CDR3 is TGCGCCAGCAGTGTAGGACAGTCGCGCCAGCCCCAGCATTTT. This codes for CASSVGQSRQPQHF.

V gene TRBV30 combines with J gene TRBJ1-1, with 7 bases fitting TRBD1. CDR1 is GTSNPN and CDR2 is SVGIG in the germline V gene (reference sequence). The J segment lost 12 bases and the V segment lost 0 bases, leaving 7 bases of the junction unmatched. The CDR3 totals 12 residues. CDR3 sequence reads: CAWSVPGGRTFF. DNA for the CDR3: TGTGCCTGGAGTGTACCAGGGGGTAGAACTTTCTTT.

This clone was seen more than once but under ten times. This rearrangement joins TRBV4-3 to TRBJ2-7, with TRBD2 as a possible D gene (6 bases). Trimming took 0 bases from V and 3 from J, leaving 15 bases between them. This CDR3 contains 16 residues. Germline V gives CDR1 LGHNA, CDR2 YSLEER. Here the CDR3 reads CASSQEYGLLIYEQYF. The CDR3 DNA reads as TGCGCCAGCAGCCAAGAATACGGACTACTAATCTACGAGCAGTACTTC.

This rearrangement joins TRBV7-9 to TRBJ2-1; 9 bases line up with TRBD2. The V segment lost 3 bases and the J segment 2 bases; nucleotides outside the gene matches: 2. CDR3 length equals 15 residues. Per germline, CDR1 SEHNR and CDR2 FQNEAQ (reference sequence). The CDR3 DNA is TGTGCCAGCAGCTTTAGCGGGAGTACCTACAATGAGCAGTTCTTC. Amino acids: CASSFSGSTYNEQFF.

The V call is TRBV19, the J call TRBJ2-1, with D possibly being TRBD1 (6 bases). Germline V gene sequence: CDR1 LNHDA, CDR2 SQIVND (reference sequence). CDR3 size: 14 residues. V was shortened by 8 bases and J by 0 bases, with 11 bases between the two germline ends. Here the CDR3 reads CASATGYSYNEQFF. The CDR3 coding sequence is TGTGCCAGTGCTACAGGGTACTCCTACAATGAGCAGTTCTTC.

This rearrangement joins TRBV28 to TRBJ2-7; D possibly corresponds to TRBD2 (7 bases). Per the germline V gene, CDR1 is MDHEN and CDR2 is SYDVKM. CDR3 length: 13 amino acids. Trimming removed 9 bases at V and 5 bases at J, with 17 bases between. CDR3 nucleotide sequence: TGTGCCAGGCAGCCCGCGGGGGCACACGAGCAGTACTTC. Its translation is CARQPAGAHEQYF. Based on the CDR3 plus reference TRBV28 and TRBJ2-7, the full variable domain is DVKVTQSSRYLVKRTGEKVFLECVQDMDHENMFWYRQDPGLGLRLIYFSYDVKMKEKGDIPEGYSVSREKKERFSLILESASTNQTSMYLCARQPAGAHEQYFGPGTRLTVT.

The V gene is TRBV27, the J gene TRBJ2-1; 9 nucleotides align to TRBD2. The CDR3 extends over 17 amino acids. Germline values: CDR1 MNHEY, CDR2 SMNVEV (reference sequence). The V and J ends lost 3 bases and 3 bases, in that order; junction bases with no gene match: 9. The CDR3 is CASSLDLAGKRYNEQFF. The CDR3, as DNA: TGTGCCAGCAGTTTGGATCTAGCGGGGAAGCGCTACAATGAGCAGTTCTTC.

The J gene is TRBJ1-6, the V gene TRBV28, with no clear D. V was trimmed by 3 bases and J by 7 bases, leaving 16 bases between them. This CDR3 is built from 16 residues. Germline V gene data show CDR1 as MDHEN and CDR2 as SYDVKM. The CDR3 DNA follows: TGTGCCAGCAGTTTCGGGCCCTTATTGTCGAATTCACCCCTCCACTTT. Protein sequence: CASSFGPLLSNSPLHF.

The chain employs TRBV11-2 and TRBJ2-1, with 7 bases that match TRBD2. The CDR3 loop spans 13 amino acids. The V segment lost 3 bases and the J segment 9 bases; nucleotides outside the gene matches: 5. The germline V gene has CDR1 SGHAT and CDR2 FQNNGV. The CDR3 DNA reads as TGTGCCAGCAGCTTGACGACTAGCTCTGAGCAGTTCTTC. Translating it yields CASSLTTSSEQFF.

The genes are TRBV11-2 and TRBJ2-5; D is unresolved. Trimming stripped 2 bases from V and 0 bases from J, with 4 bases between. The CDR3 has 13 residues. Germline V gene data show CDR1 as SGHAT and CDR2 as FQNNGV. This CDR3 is CASSLKDQETQYF. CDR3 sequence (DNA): TGTGCCAGCAGCTTAAAGGACCAAGAGACCCAGTACTTC.

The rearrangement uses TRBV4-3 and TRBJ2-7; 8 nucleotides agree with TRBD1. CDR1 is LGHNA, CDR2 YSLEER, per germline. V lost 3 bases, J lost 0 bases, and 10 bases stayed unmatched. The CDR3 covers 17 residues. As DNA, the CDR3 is TGCGCCAGCAGCCAGGGCGTGATACAGGGGGTCTCCTACGAGCAGTACTTC. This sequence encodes CASSQGVIQGVSYEQYF.

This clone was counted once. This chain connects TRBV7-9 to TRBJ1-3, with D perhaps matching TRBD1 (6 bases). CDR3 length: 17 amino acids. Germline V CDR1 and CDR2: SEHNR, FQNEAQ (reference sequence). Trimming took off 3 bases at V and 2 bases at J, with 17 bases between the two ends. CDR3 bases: TGTGCCAGCAGCTTCCGAAGCGGGGGGCGGCCTGGAAACACCATATATTTT. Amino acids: CASSFRSGGRPGNTIYF.

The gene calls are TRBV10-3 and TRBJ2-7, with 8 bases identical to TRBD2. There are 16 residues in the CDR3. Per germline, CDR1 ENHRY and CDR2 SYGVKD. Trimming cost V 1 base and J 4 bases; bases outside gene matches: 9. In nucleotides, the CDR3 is TGTGCCATCAGTGAGTTAGGCAGCGGGAGTAATTACGAGCAGTACTTC. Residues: CAISELGSGSNYEQYF.